The entry below gives a single T cell receptor (beta chain) sequence along with its context. Its antigen is currently unknown. Per germline, CDR1 SEHNR and CDR2 FQNEAQ (reference sequence). The CDR3 is made up of 14 amino acids. Trimming at V came to 5 bases and at J to 3 bases, leaving 6 bases not matched to a gene. The sample belongs to a study of cytomegalovirus exposure and HLA in healthy donors. General observations from the study: Per a later analysis, 15,000 to 20,000 TCR beta sequences showed association with HLA alleles at 0.05 false discovery rate. Among CMV-associated TCR beta chains, most appeared HLA-restricted in a later analysis. In a later analysis, HLA-C alleles had the fewest associated TCRs, DRB1 alleles the most.

PCR involved 60 Vbeta and 13 Jbeta primers. Data came from immunoSEQ multiplex PCR; TCRdb stores just in-frame clones and leaves some out. The data contain some 120,000 clones, about four fifths of them singletons. Sequencing used PBMCs. V and J are TRBV7-9 and TRBJ2-7, with 8 bases lining up with TRBD1. The source of this sequence is a man aged 25-40 years in good health and CMV-seropositive. The CDR3 loop is CASSQYDRGYEQYF. The CDR3 DNA is TGTGCCAGCAGCCAATATGACAGGGGCTACGAGCAGTACTTC.